The clone carrying this TCR beta chain was counted a few times. Germline V gene data show CDR1 as SGHRS and CDR2 as YFSETQ. The CDR3 is 14 amino acids. J gave up 5 bases and V 0 bases, and 1 base lay outside the gene matches. The record originates from a study of T-cell reconstitution after alpha-beta-depleted transplantation in children. Construction of the TCRbeta library involved unique molecular identifiers. MiXCR was run by TCRdb on the PCR reads, yielding one entry per CDR3 protein. The sample carries roughly 200,000 distinct CDR3 sequences, approximately 10% recorded once. V gene TRBV5-1 combines with J gene TRBJ2-1; 8 bases are shared with TRBD1. Sequenced here: PBMCs from the stem cell graft donor, sampled from the stem cell graft. This TCR was sampled from a human donor who donated a stem cell graft to a child with acute lymphoblastic leukemia. Written as DNA, the CDR3 is TGCGCCAGCAGCTTGGGGGGACAGGACAATGAGCAGTTCTTC. Encoded protein: CASSLGGQDNEQFF.